These 5 T cell receptor beta chains originate from one sample sequenced in a study of T cell repertoires in cytomegalovirus infection. Their recognized antigens are unknown. TCRdb called the reads again in MiXCR, with one record for every CDR3 protein. The sample lists roughly 920,000 distinct CDR3 sequences, less than 40% occurring once. The sample consisted of cultured CD8+ T cells from PBMCs, taken from culture after CMV antigen stimulation. The receptors were sampled from a human donor in good health (CMV status not recorded). Some clones in this sample may be carry-over from other donors' samples.

As concerns this clonotype: The germline gene is not matched at one end of the junction; a read error may be the cause. The V gene is TRBV4-1, the J gene TRBJ2-2, with a possible D match to TRBD2 (7 bases). The CDR3 is 16 residues long. Germline CDR1 reads MGHRA; CDR2 reads YSYEKL. The CDR3 loop is CASSQEGGAVTGELFF. The DNA for the CDR3 is TGTGCCAGCAGCCAAGAAGGGGGGGCGGTCACCGGGGAGCTGTTTTTT.

The CDR3 sequence is CASTESDRVHEQYF. For the CDR3, the DNA is TGTGCCAGCACTGAATCTGACAGGGTCCACGAGCAGTACTTC. V usage is TRBV6-6 and J usage is TRBJ2-7; 7 bases agree with TRBD1. V lost 7 bases and J lost 5; bases outside the gene matches: 11. Germline CDR1 is MNHNY and CDR2 is SVGAGI (reference sequence). This CDR3 has 14 residues.

CDR3 nucleotides: TGTGCCAGCAGAACCGGGACAGGGAACTATGGCTACACCTTC. Encoded protein: CASRTGTGNYGYTF. V is TRBV5-6 and J is TRBJ1-2, with 9 nucleotides matching TRBD1. CDR1 and CDR2 from the germline V gene are SGHDT and YYEEEE. V dropped 5 bases and J dropped 2; count of bases not matched to a gene: 4. The CDR3 consists of 14 residues.

The chain couples TRBV5-1 to TRBJ2-5, with D possibly matching TRBD2 (5 bases). CDR3 length equals 14 residues. Germline V gene sequence: CDR1 SGHRS, CDR2 YFSETQ. Trimming removed 6 bases from V and 5 bases from J, with 17 bases in between. CDR3 protein: CASKSQRIMETQYF. In DNA form, the CDR3 reads TGCGCCAGCAAATCACAGCGGATAATGGAGACCCAGTACTTC.

The chain links TRBV15 to TRBJ1-1; tentative D call: TRBD1 (5 bases). V was cut by 0 bases and J by 6 bases, with 11 bases left in between. Per the germline V gene, CDR1 is LNHNV and CDR2 is YYDKDF (reference sequence). The CDR3 covers 14 residues. The CDR3 DNA follows: TGTGCCACCAGCAGAGATATGGGGGTGGCTGAAGCTTTCTTT. Its translation is CATSRDMGVAEAFF.